The clone carrying this T cell receptor beta chain was found a few times. Its target is not known. This record belongs to a study of T cells in Graves' hyperthyroidism and ophthalmopathy. Study-wide findings and caveats: Blood held most thyroid clonotypes expanded above 0.001 frequency.

Graves' hyperthyroidism without ophthalmopathy progression within 18 months was termed stable. RNA transcripts provided the source from which TCR beta CDR3 regions were amplified. The study used the HTBI primer set for a first-round RT-PCR of the TCR CDR3. One entry per CDR3 protein results from TCRdb running MiXCR on the multiplex PCR reads. This table has around 580,000 distinct CDR3 sequences, 16% appearing once. Sequences were obtained from blood. This sequence was found in a woman under 30 with Graves' hyperthyroidism.

Here the CDR3 DNA reads TGTGCCTGGACCAGGTACCTCGGGTCCTACGAGCAGTACTTC. This encodes CAWTRYLGSYEQYF. The chain joins TRBV30 to TRBJ2-7; unclear D gene. CDR1 and CDR2 (germline): GTSNPN, SVGIG (reference sequence). Trimming took 4 bases from V and 1 from J, leaving 14 bases between them. The CDR3 sequence is 14 residues long.